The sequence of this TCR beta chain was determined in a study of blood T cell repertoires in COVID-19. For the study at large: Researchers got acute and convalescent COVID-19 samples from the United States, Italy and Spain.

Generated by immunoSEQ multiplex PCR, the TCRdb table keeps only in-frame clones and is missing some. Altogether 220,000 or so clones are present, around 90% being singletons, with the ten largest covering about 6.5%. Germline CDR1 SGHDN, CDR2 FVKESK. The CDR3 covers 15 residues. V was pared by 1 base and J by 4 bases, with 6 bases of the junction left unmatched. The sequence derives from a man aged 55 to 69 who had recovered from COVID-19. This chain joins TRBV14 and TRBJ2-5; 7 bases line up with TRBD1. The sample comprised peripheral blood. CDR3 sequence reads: CASSQGQGFAETQYF. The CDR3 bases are TGTGCCAGCAGCCAAGGACAGGGTTTCGCAGAGACCCAGTACTTC.